This is a list of T cell receptor beta chains from one sample in a study of regulatory T cells in long-lasting Graves disease. TCRdb analysed the multiplex PCR reads with MiXCR anew, one entry per CDR3 protein. In the table there are about 620,000 distinct CDR3 sequences, approximately 15% of which are singletons. The data were also submitted as part of a second study, on T cells in Graves' hyperthyroidism and ophthalmopathy.

The source material was peripheral blood mononuclear cells (PBMCs), sampled at new diagnosis, from a patient treated with antithyroid drugs. The receptors stem from a young woman with Graves disease. Both conserved end residues are part of each CDR3. The D gene is left open where the match is weak. Clone size is given for some rows only: seen once, a few or many times, or a class if the clone is expanded.

D,size,J,V,CDR3
-,few,TRBJ1-6,TRBV20-1,CSARDAGNNSPLHF
TRBD1,many,TRBJ2-2,TRBV12-3/TRBV12-4,CASIWGTGDLSTGELFF
-,many,TRBJ1-1,TRBV24-1,CAPDLVAHTEAFF
-,few,TRBJ2-7,TRBV20-1,CSAQVGAYEQYF
TRBD1,-,TRBJ1-6,TRBV18,CASSPKGQGSNSPLHF
-,many,TRBJ1-3,TRBV28,CASSRLGGNTIYF
-,few,TRBJ2-3,TRBV6-5,CASSYYADTQYF
TRBD2,few,TRBJ2-5,TRBV3-1,CASSPRLAGGQETQYF
TRBD2,few,TRBJ2-1,TRBV6-1,CASRSGLAVYNEQFF
-,-,TRBJ2-3,TRBV3-1,CASSPQHRTDTQYF
TRBD1,once,TRBJ2-4,TRBV6-1,CASRATGTQNIQYF
-,many,TRBJ1-5,TRBV12-3/TRBV12-4,CASSSRDGNQPQHF
-,many,TRBJ2-5,TRBV6-1,CASSDVKETQYF
TRBD1,few,TRBJ2-7,TRBV5-4,CASSTQRQGAAYEQYF
-,many,TRBJ2-5,TRBV7-9,CASSPDAGRGETQYF
-,-,TRBJ2-5,TRBV6-1,CASTPRGGLRETQYF
TRBD2,many,TRBJ2-1,TRBV24-1,CATSDLRTSGRGGYNEQFF
TRBD1,few,TRBJ2-1,TRBV7-9,CASSLVGTVHRNEQFF
-,-,TRBJ2-3,TRBV7-9,CASREDTDTQYF
TRBD2,many,TRBJ2-7,TRBV5-1,CACSTRPTSGGVYYEQYF
-,few,TRBJ1-2,TRBV27,CASSWGEDYGYTF
TRBD1,-,TRBJ1-3,TRBV3-1,CASRAGTGRNLESGNTIYF
-,few,TRBJ2-2,TRBV3-1,CASGDWGNTGELFF
-,many,TRBJ2-3,TRBV24-1,CATSDSHRVADTQYF
-,many,TRBJ1-6,TRBV28,CASSFQRSYNSPLHF
TRBD1,many,TRBJ1-2,TRBV20-1,CSALRGRDGYTF
TRBD1,-,TRBJ1-5,TRBV20-1,CSARETGTGGNQPQHF
TRBD1,many,TRBJ2-7,TRBV5-1,CASSSQGNEQYF
TRBD2,many,TRBJ2-5,TRBV12-3/TRBV12-4,CASSLWRLARETQYF
-,many,TRBJ1-1,TRBV20-1,CSAVQGNTEAFF
-,few,TRBJ2-3,TRBV5-6,CASSFLQGTSSTDTQYF
TRBD1,few,TRBJ1-1,TRBV5-1,CASRRPGTVNTEAFF
TRBD1,few,TRBJ2-2,TRBV24-1,CATTLEKGQGRNTGELFF
-,many,TRBJ1-5,TRBV27,CASSQSSNRNQPQHF
-,few,TRBJ1-2,TRBV28,CASSLRSPGISSYGYTF
TRBD2,many,TRBJ2-1,TRBV27,CASSRIGWTSGIYEQFF
-,few,TRBJ1-5,TRBV3-1,CASSQDLQGGQPQHF
-,many,TRBJ1-1,TRBV28,CASSATGYTEAFF
-,-,TRBJ2-5,TRBV11-1,CASSLMGRSGETQYF
-,many,TRBJ1-1,TRBV27,CASSSKGTEAFF
TRBD2,-,TRBJ2-1,TRBV10-3,CAISGFGGGASYNEQFF
TRBD2,-,TRBJ2-1,TRBV11-2,CASSLISGRFRGDEQFF
-,many,TRBJ2-1,TRBV2,CASSDTGYNEQFF